This TCR beta chain was sequenced for a study of human T cells and chemical hapten exposure. CDR1 and CDR2 from the germline V gene are MNHEY and SMNVEV (reference sequence). Trimming removed 5 bases from V and 6 bases from J; junction bases left unmatched: 11. The CDR3 loop spans 18 amino acids. The time point is: patch test 2, 6 weeks after DPC sensitization. Regarding treatment: therapeutic diphenylcyclopropenone sensitization with weekly scalp DPC. TCRdb analysed the RACE reads with MiXCR anew, one entry per CDR3 protein. Found here are 110,000 to 150,000 distinct CDR3 sequences, roughly 10% of them singletons; the top ten hold around 1.4%. Whole-study findings and limits: Alopecia in the donors means their immune response may deviate from healthy people's. The number of TCRs over 1 in 1000 frequency stayed unchanged after DPC.

Points on this clonotype: Antigen: not known.

This chain connects TRBV27 to TRBJ2-1, with TRBD2 identical over 15 bases. The sample consisted of whole blood, taken in connection with sensitization to the hapten diphenylcyclopropenone (DPC). This clonotype was obtained from a woman aged 45-65 years with alopecia areata. Some clones in this sample may be carry-over from other donors' samples. The CDR3 sequence: CASSATGLAGGQGNEQFF. The CDR3 DNA reads TGTGCCAGCAGTGCTACGGGACTAGCGGGAGGCCAGGGCAATGAGCAGTTCTTC.